The present entry profiles one TCR beta chain with its context. It lacks a known antigen. The CDR3 end shows no conserved phenylalanine or tryptophan, and so a read error is likely. RNA was isolated from bulk unsorted tissue, and RNA quality was assessed with a NanoDrop ND-1000 and an Agilent 2100. Donors were newly diagnosed lung cancer patients admitted for thoracic surgery in China between August and November 2014, without prior chemotherapy. Patients who had received previous radiotherapy or chemotherapy, or who had another concurrent cancer, were excluded from the study. Pieces of surgical tissue measuring 1-2 cm3 were kept in RNAlater solution and held at -80 degrees C until needed. This record belongs to a study of tumor and adjacent non-tumor tissue in lung cancer (dated by TCRdb to 2016 to 2019). A note on the overall study: Patients with adenocarcinoma (about 12), squamous cell carcinoma (2) and small cell lung cancer (1) were included in the cohort. Among the roughly 15 patients, ages ranged from roughly 30 to 76 years, around 10 were men and 5 were women, and disease was TNM stage I to III. Sequencing generated a total of about 130,000,000 productive TCRbeta reads, averaging about 4 million reads per sample. Using bulk TCRbeta repertoires from 15 lung cancer patients, the study set lung tumor tissue side by side with matched distant non-tumor lung tissue. TCRbeta CDR3 sequencing was performed on roughly 32 paired specimens, with one tumor sample and one normal lung sample collected per patient. The investigation overall reported the following: Because peripheral blood was not sequenced, the blood TCRbeta repertoires of the lung cancer patients in the study went unexamined. The top 100 clones made up a significantly larger cumulative share of the repertoire in normal lung than in tumor tissue. TCR diversity was significantly higher in younger patients, and higher tumor TCR diversity was associated with shorter overall and disease-free survival. The methods do not name the sequencing platform or mention unique molecular identifiers. Only approximately 16 patients were included in the cohort, and the need for larger samples and more detailed clinical data was noted by the authors. Tumor tissue showed significantly greater TCR diversity (inverse Simpson) than normal lung tissue (approximately 430 vs 150, P = 0.0075, Mann-Whitney U test).

Library creation used multiplex PCR. The sample was run on an Illumina HiSeq 2500. Following protocols modified from ARM-PCR, the researchers constructed TCRbeta libraries through three rounds of nested PCR with primers (Table S4). Before sequencing, PCR products of 200-500 bp were cut from the gel and purified using the QIAquick gel extraction kit. In the authors' own workflow: Reads were cleaned with Trimmomatic, merged with FLASH into complete CDR3 sequences, and assigned to V(D)J germline segments with MiTCR. Clonal diversity was computed as the inverse Simpson's index with VDJtools. A read counted as productive if the sequence was in-frame and lacked a premature stop codon. Starting from the raw public reads, TCRdb applied fastp trimming at Q25, assembled clones with MiXCR and retained in-frame beta chains. Each entry is one CDR3 protein sequence, shown with its most common DNA and genes. The authors' filters were not applied to this entry. Across this sample there are 120,000 or so distinct CDR3 sequences, with 66% seen only once. The biggest ten clones account for around 13% of the sample.

The CDR3 is 16 residues long, counting both termini. Only the CDR3 part of the read is kept: 48 bases, read in frame from the first base. In the germline V gene (reference sequence), CDR1 corresponds to DFQATT and CDR2 to SNEGSKA. The receptor was derived from a man aged 25-45 years with non-small cell lung cancer. The source material was lung tumor tissue. The chain uses TRBV20-1 and TRBJ2-3; the D gene identity is not certain. CDR3 region: CSARDRRRSYTDMQYL. The nucleotide sequence is TGCAGTGCTAGAGATCGGCGGCGGAGCTACACAGATATGCAGTATCTT.